Included here is one TCR beta chain sequence, with context. This clonotype was seen a few times. It has no known antigen specificity. Per-nucleotide qualities are absent, and no much larger clonotype sits a single base away. The data derive from a study of T cell repertoires in cytomegalovirus infection (dated 2019 in TCRdb). In terms of the full investigation: The peptide stimulations were aimed at well-studied HLA-B-restricted epitopes as well as recently identified HLA-C-restricted CMV epitopes, whose presentation resists viral immunomodulation. Because public TCR beta signatures pointed to carriage of CMV infection together with the matching HLA type, the HLA type of each donor mattered for the analysis. Results the study describes overall, beyond this receptor: In the ex vivo response, HLA-C-restricted CMV-specific TCR beta clonotypes were dominant, and in two of eight donors the single most frequent clonotype came from this HLA-C-restricted group. Carriers of CMV infection plus the relevant HLA type were discriminated by the cumulative frequency of public TCR beta family members in the study cohort and in an independent approximately 350-donor cohort.

CDR1 and CDR2, looked up from the germline V gene (reference sequence), are LNHDA and SQIVND. Germline trimming: 4 bases from V, 4 bases from J; junction bases outside gene matches: 4. From cysteine to phenylalanine, the CDR3 is 14 amino acids long. Just the 42-base CDR3 DNA is kept, in frame starting at base 1. This specimen's treatment or condition label, per the study, means: in vitro stimulation with specific CMV peptide epitopes to enrich CMV-specific T cells. The data were produced on an Illumina HiSeq 1500. TCRdb reworked the public reads: Q25 trimming with fastp, MiXCR clone assembly, productive beta chains retained. Every CDR3 protein is listed once, alongside the most common genes and DNA of its rows. The sample table shows 300,000 to 400,000 distinct CDR3 sequences, and just under 30% are seen once. The ten largest clonotypes hold approximately 20% of the sample.

The clonotype was recovered from a human donor in good health (CMV status not recorded). Some clones in this sample may be carry-over from other donors' samples. The material was cultured PBMCs, obtained from culture after CMV antigen stimulation. Recombination joined TRBV19 with TRBJ1-2, with 9 bases aligning to TRBD1. For the CDR3, the sequence is CASSSTGGAYGYTF. The nucleotides are TGTGCCAGTAGTAGTACAGGGGGCGCCTATGGCTACACCTTC. With the portions outside the CDR3 filled from the reference TRBV19 and TRBJ1-2 genes, the complete variable region becomes DGGITQSPKYLFRKEGQNVTLSCEQNLNHDAMYWYRQDPGQGLRLIYYSQIVNDFQKGDIAEGYSVSREKKESFPLTVTSAQKNPTAFYLCASSSTGGAYGYTFGSGTRLTVV.